This T cell receptor (beta chain) was recorded in a study of cytotoxic CD8 clonotypes in ibrutinib-treated CLL. The V gene end was trimmed by 5 bases and the J gene end by 2 bases; junction bases not matched to a gene: 5. Germline assignment: CDR1 SEHNR and CDR2 FQNEAQ (reference sequence). The CDR3 covers 15 residues. Data came from immunoSEQ multiplex PCR; TCRdb stores just in-frame clones and leaves some out. The data contain 110,000 or so clones, approximately 58% of them singletons. This sample comprised PBMCs, obtained after 24 months of ibrutinib treatment. The sequence was collected from a human donor with chronic lymphocytic leukemia. This rearrangement joins TRBV7-9 to TRBJ2-5; 10 nucleotides line up with TRBD2. The CDR3, as DNA: TGTGCCAGCAGCGCTAGCGGGGGCCAGCAAGAGACCCAGTACTTC. As protein: CASSASGGQQETQYF.